The entry that follows covers one T cell receptor (beta chain) sequence. Antigen specificity is unknown. The entry originates in a study of blood T cells in healthy people across ages. Study in general: With template switching, about one barcoded beta molecule was captured per two T cells. Findings and caveats of the study: Among long-lived donors, naive CD4+ cells were more numerous and diversity higher than in aged donors.

The people who gave samples were healthy Caucasians from Russia, aged roughly 6 to 100. With a J-beta primer mix and a sample-barcoded 5' primer, a second PCR ran about 7 to 12 cycles. TCRdb reanalysed the 5' RACE reads using MiXCR and keeps one entry per CDR3 protein. The sample holds about a million distinct CDR3 sequences, roughly 50% seen once. Germline V gene data show CDR1 as GTSNPN and CDR2 as SVGIG (reference sequence). This CDR3 spans 14 amino acids. V was pared by 0 bases and J by 5 bases, with 12 bases between. The gene calls are TRBV30 and TRBJ2-3; D possibly matches TRBD1 or TRBD2 (5 bases each). This receptor was identified in a man aged 25 to 40 in good health. Sample: blood. Written as DNA, the CDR3 is TGTGCCTGGAGTGTTATCGGGGCCGGAGATACGCAGTATTTT. This translates into CAWSVIGAGDTQYF. Full variable domain (rest looked up from reference TRBV30 and TRBJ2-3): SQTIHQWPATLVQPVGSPLSLECTVEGTSNPNLYWYRQAAGRGLQLLFYSVGIGQISSEVPQNLSASRPQDRQFILSSKKLLLSDSGFYLCAWSVIGAGDTQYFGPGTRLTVL.